Following are 28 T cell receptor beta chains from one sample sequenced in a study of blood T cell repertoires in COVID-19. Generated by immunoSEQ multiplex PCR, the TCRdb table keeps only in-frame clones and is missing some. The sample has some 320,000 clones, about 91% seen once. What was sequenced was peripheral blood. The receptors were sampled from a woman between 25 and 40 years old who had recovered from COVID-19.

This clone has only one observation. The chain has TRBV2 and TRBJ1-6; no clear D gene. The V end was cut by 0 bases, the J end by 9 bases, with 9 bases between. The germline V gene has CDR1 SNHLY and CDR2 FYNNEI. CDR3 length: 14 residues. This CDR3 is CASSEATWSSPLHF. In DNA, the CDR3 is TGTGCCAGCAGTGAAGCAACCTGGAGTTCACCCCTCCACTTT.

This sequence joins TRBV7-9 and TRBJ2-7; 9 positions match TRBD1. The V gene's germline CDR1 is SEHNR and CDR2 FQNEAQ (reference sequence). The length of the CDR3 is 15 residues. The junction had 4 bases not matched to a gene; V was cut back by 2 bases and J by 2 bases. In DNA, the CDR3 is TGTGCCAGCAGCTTATGGACAGGGGACCCCTACGAGCAGTACTTC. Translating gives CASSLWTGDPYEQYF.

This clone was picked up one time. The rearrangement links TRBV3-1 (or the pseudogene TRBV3-2) to TRBJ1-2; 8 bases align to TRBD1. Germline CDR1 and CDR2: LGHDT and YNNKEL (reference sequence). The CDR3 spans 14 residues. J lost 7 bases, V lost 1 base, and 5 bases had no gene match. In nucleotides, the CDR3 is TGTGCCAGCAGCCAAGTTACCAGGGGGCTTGGCTACACCTTC. This sequence encodes CASSQVTRGLGYTF.

V and J are TRBV13 and TRBJ2-1, with 10 nucleotides matching TRBD1. The CDR3 loop spans 16 amino acids. The germline V gene has CDR1 PRHDT and CDR2 FYEKMQ (reference sequence). J gave up 6 bases and V 5 bases, and 10 bases lay outside the gene matches. This chain's CDR3 is CASSPRGTGDSNEQFF. Here the CDR3 DNA reads TGTGCCAGCAGCCCACGCGGGACAGGGGATAGCAATGAGCAGTTCTTC.

The chain is built from TRBV19 and TRBJ1-5, with TRBD1 as a possible D gene (6 bases). Germline lookup yields CDR1 LNHDA and CDR2 SQIVND (reference sequence). V dropped 1 base and J dropped 7 bases, with 17 bases sitting between them. The CDR3 is made up of 16 amino acids. CDR3 nucleotide sequence: TGTGCCAGTAGTATAGGGGGGTACAGGGAGATACAGCCCCAGCATTTT. Protein sequence: CASSIGGYREIQPQHF.

The chain combines TRBV7-2 with TRBJ2-7; 8 bases are a match to TRBD2. Germline values: CDR1 SGHTA, CDR2 FQGNSA. This CDR3 contains 13 residues. The V gene end was trimmed by 3 bases and the J gene end by 7 bases; junction bases not matched to a gene: 5. The CDR3 coding sequence is TGTGCCAGCAGCTTTGGACTAGCCGGGGAGCAGTACTTC. It is translated as CASSFGLAGEQYF.

This chain joins TRBV5-1 and TRBJ2-3, with unresolved D. Germline assignment: CDR1 SGHRS and CDR2 YFSETQ. V lost 4 bases to trimming and J lost 0 bases, with 12 bases between them. The CDR3 consists of 15 residues. The CDR3 nucleotides are TGCGCCAGCAGCGAGAGTGGGCAGAGCACAGATACGCAGTATTTT. It encodes CASSESGQSTDTQYF.

In its sample, this clone was seen a few times. The gene calls are TRBV7-9 and TRBJ1-3, with D possibly matching TRBD1 (6 bases). Trimming removed 3 bases at V and 1 base at J, with 10 bases between. Per germline, CDR1 SEHNR and CDR2 FQNEAQ (reference sequence). This CDR3 contains 15 residues. The CDR3 sequence is CASSLNRVSGNTIYF. The CDR3 DNA reads as TGTGCCAGCAGCTTGAACAGGGTGTCTGGAAACACCATATATTTT.

The chain links TRBV28 to TRBJ2-5, with a possible D match to TRBD2 (6 bases). The germline V gene encodes CDR1 MDHEN and CDR2 SYDVKM. V lost 7 bases and J lost 3, with 15 bases in between. The CDR3 loop spans 14 amino acids. CDR3 in amino acids: CASTFSGAKETQYF. CDR3 DNA sequence: TGTGCCAGCACCTTTAGCGGAGCCAAAGAGACCCAGTACTTC.

V is TRBV28 and J is TRBJ1-6; 9 bases are a match to TRBD1. Germline assignment: CDR1 MDHEN and CDR2 SYDVKM. V gave up 5 bases and J gave up 5 bases; unmatched junction bases: 4. The CDR3 is 15 residues long. CDR3 in DNA: TGTGCCAGCAGTGGGGACAGGGTAGATAATTCACCCCTCCACTTT. Protein: CASSGDRVDNSPLHF.

This chain links TRBV10-2 with TRBJ2-3; D is unclear. Germline CDR1 and CDR2: WSHSY and SAAADI. The CDR3 runs to 12 residues. V was pared by 2 bases and J by 5 bases, with 5 bases between. The CDR3 DNA follows: TGCGCCAGCAGTGAGCCAGAAGATACGCAGTATTTT. Translated: CASSEPEDTQYF.

The chain carries TRBV7-9 and TRBJ1-5; D is undetermined. Germline V gives CDR1 SEHNR, CDR2 FQNEAQ (reference sequence). Deletions cut 5 bases from V and 5 bases from J, with 10 bases between. This CDR3 spans 13 amino acids. CDR3 sequence (DNA): TGTGCCAGCAGCCCACAAACCGATCAGCCCCAGCATTTT. Its translation is CASSPQTDQPQHF.

This clone was seen once. The V call is TRBV19, the J call TRBJ2-7; D perhaps matches TRBD1 (6 bases). V lost 5 bases to trimming and J lost 5 bases, with 19 bases between them. The CDR3 has 15 amino acids. From germline, CDR1 is LNHDA and CDR2 SQIVND (reference sequence). CDR3 bases: TGTGCCAGTAGTGCTAGACAGGAGAAGGTGAACGAGCAGTACTTC. Translation: CASSARQEKVNEQYF. The full variable domain, its missing parts supplied by reference TRBV19 and TRBJ2-7, is DGGITQSPKYLFRKEGQNVTLSCEQNLNHDAMYWYRQDPGQGLRLIYYSQIVNDFQKGDIAEGYSVSREKKESFPLTVTSAQKNPTAFYLCASSARQEKVNEQYFGPGTRLTVT.

The V call is TRBV7-8, the J call TRBJ1-1; 9 bases map to TRBD1. This CDR3 spans 17 amino acids. Per germline, CDR1 SGHVS and CDR2 FQNEAQ. V lost 1 base, J lost 7 bases, and 13 bases stayed unmatched. The chain's CDR3 is CASSLGGTGLRRGEAFF. CDR3 coding DNA: TGTGCCAGCAGCTTAGGAGGGACAGGGCTACGACGTGGTGAAGCTTTCTTT.

The genes are TRBV4-3 and TRBJ1-2; 7 bases match TRBD1. With 4 bases clipped from V and 8 bases from J, the junction kept 13 bases outside the gene matches. CDR3 length: 15 residues. Germline loops: CDR1 LGHNA, CDR2 YSLEER. The CDR3 region is CASSPKYRGTKGYTF. In DNA form, the CDR3 reads TGCGCCAGCAGCCCTAAATACAGGGGAACGAAGGGCTACACCTTC.

The chain combines TRBV19 with TRBJ2-5; 8 bases map to TRBD1. Unmatched junction bases numbered 4, after V lost 5 bases and J lost 5 bases. This CDR3 region has 13 residues. The germline V gene encodes CDR1 LNHDA and CDR2 SQIVND (reference sequence). Written as DNA, the CDR3 is TGTGCCAGTAGTCAGGGGGCCGGCGAGACCCAGTACTTC. This gives the protein CASSQGAGETQYF.

This clone has only one observation. V and J are TRBV6-2 or TRBV6-3 and TRBJ1-4, with TRBD1 matching over 10 bases. The CDR3 has 16 amino acids. Per germline, CDR1 MNHEY and CDR2 SVGEGT. The junction had 10 bases not matched to a gene; V was cut back by 4 bases and J by 8 bases. This CDR3 reads CASSWSGQGLWEKLFF. The DNA of the CDR3 is TGTGCCAGCAGTTGGTCGGGACAGGGGTTGTGGGAAAAACTGTTTTTT.

This clone came up once. The chain carries TRBV4-1 and TRBJ2-1, with unresolved D. The CDR3 length is 12 residues. With 5 bases removed from V and 6 bases from J, the gap between germline ends came to 8 bases. CDR1 MGHRA and CDR2 YSYEKL come from the germline V gene. The CDR3 loop reads CASSSRSNEQFF. The CDR3 DNA sequence: TGCGCCAGCAGCTCCCGCAGCAATGAGCAGTTCTTC.

The V call is TRBV7-3, the J call TRBJ2-6; TRBD1 might be the D (6 bases). The CDR3 runs to 16 residues. V was shortened by 5 bases and J by 0 bases, with 11 bases between the two germline ends. CDR1 is SGHTA and CDR2 is FQGTGA in the germline V gene. CDR3 sequence: CASSQQGSSGANVLTF. Here the CDR3 DNA reads TGTGCCAGCAGCCAACAGGGTAGCTCTGGGGCCAACGTCCTGACTTTC.

This chain connects TRBV6-5 to TRBJ1-1; no definite D call. The CDR3 loop spans 13 amino acids. V lost 2 bases and J 3 bases, leaving 7 bases between the germline ends. Germline V gives CDR1 MNHEY, CDR2 SVGAGI. This CDR3 reads CASSYAADTEAFF. In DNA, the CDR3 is TGTGCCAGCAGTTACGCCGCGGACACTGAAGCTTTCTTT.

This chain uses TRBV3-1 (or the pseudogene TRBV3-2) with TRBJ1-4, with D perhaps TRBD1 (5 bases). The CDR3 length is 16 residues. The V end lost 4 bases, the J end lost 4 bases, and 16 bases lay between the germline ends. The germline CDR1 and CDR2 sequences are LGHDT and YNNKEL (reference sequence). Here the CDR3 reads CASSPHSRRGNEKLFF. The CDR3 DNA reads as TGTGCCAGCAGCCCCCATTCGAGAAGGGGTAATGAAAAACTGTTTTTT.

The rearrangement joins TRBV5-6 to TRBJ2-7; 10 bases fit TRBD1. Trimming removed 4 bases from V and 5 bases from J; junction bases left unmatched: 9. Germline CDR1 SGHDT, CDR2 YYEEEE. The CDR3 is made up of 15 amino acids. CDR3 loop: CASSGTGTGVHEQYF. In DNA, the CDR3 is TGTGCCAGCAGCGGAACCGGGACAGGGGTCCACGAGCAGTACTTC.

There are a few counts of this clone. The chain employs TRBV7-9 and TRBJ1-1; a possible D gene is TRBD1 (5 bases). The CDR3 sequence is 13 residues long. The V gene lost 6 bases and the J gene lost 7 bases, with 15 bases spanning the gap. Germline V gene sequence: CDR1 SEHNR, CDR2 FQNEAQ (reference sequence). The CDR3 loop reads CASRRPGGGEAFF. CDR3 sequence (DNA): TGTGCCAGCAGGCGTCCGGGGGGAGGTGAAGCTTTCTTT.

The chain links TRBV6-5 to TRBJ2-1, with D perhaps TRBD2 (6 bases). Trimming stripped 4 bases from V and 1 base from J, with 11 bases between. This CDR3 is 15 amino acids long. Germline values: CDR1 MNHEY, CDR2 SVGAGI. DNA of the CDR3: TGTGCCAGCAGTTCCGTGGCGGGGTCCTACAATGAGCAGTTCTTC. Its protein is CASSSVAGSYNEQFF.

The rearrangement uses TRBV7-2 and TRBJ1-3, with D perhaps TRBD1 (5 bases). Germline lookup yields CDR1 SGHTA and CDR2 FQGNSA. V lost 5 bases to trimming and J lost 2 bases, with 16 bases between them. The CDR3 sequence is 16 residues long. CDR3 amino acids: CASSPAHRRAGNTIYF. The CDR3 nucleotides read TGTGCCAGCAGCCCAGCCCACAGGAGAGCTGGAAACACCATATATTTT.

This chain uses TRBV11-2 with TRBJ2-7, with D possibly TRBD1 on 6 matching bases. Germline V lookup: CDR1 SGHAT, CDR2 FQNNGV. Trimming took off 5 bases at V and 0 bases at J, with 14 bases between the two ends. The length of the CDR3 is 15 residues. Here the CDR3 DNA reads TGTGCCAGCAGCACCGACAGGTCCGCCTCCTACGAGCAGTACTTC. This translates into CASSTDRSASYEQYF.

This clone came up once. The chain uses TRBV6-5 and TRBJ1-2, with a tentative D call TRBD1 (5 bases). V lost 10 bases to trimming and J lost 2 bases, with 14 bases between them. Germline values: CDR1 MNHEY, CDR2 SVGAGI. The CDR3 runs to 13 residues. The DNA for the CDR3 is TGTGCCACCACATGGGCAGGGAACTATGGCTACACCTTC. Translation gives CATTWAGNYGYTF.

V and J are TRBV25-1 and TRBJ2-3; D uncertain. Germline loops: CDR1 MGHDK, CDR2 SYGVNS. V dropped 6 bases and J dropped 0 bases, with 10 bases sitting between them. This CDR3 is built from 14 residues. The chain's CDR3 is CASRSLISTDTQYF. The CDR3 region has the DNA TGTGCCAGCAGGAGCCTGATCAGCACAGATACGCAGTATTTT.